Each of the 13 T cell receptor beta chains below was sequenced from the same sample in a study of T-cell memory formation after mild COVID-19. One entry per CDR3 protein results from TCRdb running MiXCR on the 5' RACE reads. The sample contains 560,000 or so distinct CDR3 sequences, around 15% of which appear only once. Sequencing was carried out using PBMCs or a T cell subset sorted from them (not recorded which). The source is an adult woman who had mild COVID-19 (a few samples of this study predate the infection). Cell type and time point are not known.

This clonotype was detected many times. The genes are TRBV5-1 and TRBJ2-7; the D gene is possibly TRBD1 (5 bases). This CDR3 is built from 14 residues. Looked up from germline, CDR1 is SGHRS and CDR2 is YFSETQ. The V end was cut by 2 bases, the J end by 3 bases, with 12 bases between. Written as DNA, the CDR3 is TGCGCCAGCAGCTTCCAGGGCTTCCACTACGAGCAGTACTTC. This gives the protein CASSFQGFHYEQYF.

In this sample, this clonotype turned up a few times. The genes are TRBV7-8 and TRBJ2-1; 10 bases fit TRBD2. Germline assignment: CDR1 SGHVS and CDR2 FQNEAQ. This CDR3 has 17 amino acids. Losses at the gene ends were 5 bases for V and 8 bases for J; bases not matched to a gene: 15. CDR3 loop: CASSPGHGLAAVDEQFF. The CDR3 nucleotides read TGTGCCAGCAGCCCTGGCCATGGACTAGCGGCTGTCGATGAGCAGTTCTTC.

This clonotype appeared a few times. The J gene is TRBJ2-5, the V gene TRBV7-9; D is possibly TRBD2 (5 bases). The CDR3 extends over 14 amino acids. Germline loops: CDR1 SEHNR, CDR2 FQNEAQ (reference sequence). Trimming removed 0 bases from V and 5 bases from J, with 10 bases in between. The CDR3 DNA is TGTGCCAGCAGCTTAGCCTCGGGGTTTGAGACCCAGTACTTC. Protein: CASSLASGFETQYF. Variable domain in full (rest from reference TRBV7-9 and TRBJ2-5): DTGVSQNPRHKITKRGQNVTFRCDPISEHNRLYWYRQTLGQGPEFLTYFQNEAQLEKSRLLSDRFSAERPKGSFSTLEIQRTEQGDSAMYLCASSLASGFETQYFGPGTRLLVL.

This clonotype came up a few times. This chain connects TRBV6-5 to TRBJ2-1; D gene uncertain. V lost 2 bases to trimming and J lost 5 bases, with 7 bases between them. The germline V gene has CDR1 MNHEY and CDR2 SVGAGI. The CDR3 length is 13 residues. The CDR3 DNA is TGTGCCAGCAGTTACCTGCCGGACAATGAGCAGTTCTTC. Translating gives CASSYLPDNEQFF.

This clonotype turned up a few times. For the CDR3, the DNA is TGTGCCAGCTCCAGGGGGGTGAACACTGAAGCTTTCTTT. Residues: CASSRGVNTEAFF. The chain has TRBV18 and TRBJ1-1; 7 bases agree with TRBD1. After removal of 6 bases from V and 0 bases from J, the junction contained 1 base not matched to a gene. Germline V gene sequence: CDR1 KGHSH, CDR2 LQKENI. The CDR3 is 13 amino acids.

The V call is TRBV7-2, the J call TRBJ2-1; 7 positions agree with TRBD2. CDR1 and CDR2 (germline): SGHTA, FQGNSA. Unmatched junction bases numbered 6, after V lost 4 bases and J lost 9 bases. The CDR3 extends over 13 amino acids. CDR3 DNA: TGTGCCAGCAGCTGGGAGCGGGACGGTGAGCAGTTCTTC. As protein: CASSWERDGEQFF.

This CDR3 reads CSALPGQVLRRNQPQHF. DNA for the CDR3: TGCAGTGCACTTCCGGGACAGGTCCTGCGTCGTAATCAGCCCCAGCATTTT. The chain is built from TRBV20-1 and TRBJ1-5, with TRBD1 matching over 8 bases. With V trimmed by 6 bases and J by 4 bases, 17 bases remained unmatched. This CDR3 is built from 17 residues. Germline-derived CDR1 and CDR2 are DFQATT and SNEGSKA (reference sequence).

This clonotype was found a few times. The rearrangement uses TRBV25-1 and TRBJ2-2; 7 nucleotides match TRBD1. Per germline, CDR1 MGHDK and CDR2 SYGVNS. The CDR3 sequence is 19 residues long. V was clipped by 4 bases and J by 5 bases; unmatched bases: 19. Written as DNA, the CDR3 is TGTGCCAGCAGTGGATATGGACAGGACTCAGTATTGGTGACCGGGGAGCTGTTTTTT. Encoded protein: CASSGYGQDSVLVTGELFF.

This clonotype was observed a few times. The chain recombines TRBV18 with TRBJ1-1, with D maybe TRBD1 (5 bases). CDR3 size: 16 residues. Looked up from germline, CDR1 is KGHSH and CDR2 is LQKENI. V was clipped by 0 bases and J by 4 bases, with 15 bases between them. CDR3 amino acids: CASSPPLLQGGTEAFF. DNA for the CDR3: TGTGCCAGCTCACCACCCTTGCTTCAGGGAGGCACTGAAGCTTTCTTT.

The gene calls are TRBV11-3 and TRBJ2-1; 9 nucleotides line up with TRBD1. V was clipped by 6 bases and J by 8 bases; unmatched bases: 11. The germline CDR1 and CDR2 sequences are SGHNT and YENEEA. CDR3 length equals 15 residues. Here the CDR3 reads CASSIPGQGRDEQFF. In DNA form, the CDR3 reads TGTGCCAGCAGTATTCCGGGACAGGGTAGGGATGAGCAGTTCTTC.

V usage is TRBV7-9 and J usage is TRBJ2-2; maybe TRBD2 (6 bases). V shed 5 bases and J shed 5 bases, with 12 bases lying between them. The CDR3 runs to 14 residues. The germline gives CDR1 SEHNR, CDR2 FQNEAQ (reference sequence). CDR3 in DNA: TGTGCCAGCAGCCTCCCGGGAGCAACCGGGGAGCTGTTTTTT. Its translation: CASSLPGATGELFF. Combining the CDR3 with reference TRBV7-9 and TRBJ2-2 gives the whole variable domain DTGVSQNPRHKITKRGQNVTFRCDPISEHNRLYWYRQTLGQGPEFLTYFQNEAQLEKSRLLSDRFSAERPKGSFSTLEIQRTEQGDSAMYLCASSLPGATGELFFGEGSRLTVL.

This chain uses TRBV7-2 with TRBJ2-7; no clear D. The germline V gene has CDR1 SGHTA and CDR2 FQGNSA. CDR3 length: 13 residues. V was pared by 3 bases and J by 2 bases, with 8 bases between. Here the CDR3 DNA reads TGTGCCAGCAGCTTTGTTGGGACCTACGAGCAGTACTTC. Its protein product is CASSFVGTYEQYF.

This clonotype was found a few times. The chain has TRBV23-1 and TRBJ2-5; 8 bases are shared with TRBD2. TRBV23-1 is recorded as an ORF, its role being uncertain. V shed 1 base and J 5 bases; nucleotides not matched to a gene: 18. The CDR3 contains 19 residues. CDR3 in DNA: TGCGCCAGCAGTCAATTAGCGGGGCTTATTCCTTCCTTTGGTGAGACCCAGTACTTC. Its protein product is CASSQLAGLIPSFGETQYF.